This T cell receptor beta chain emerged from a study of blood T cell repertoires in COVID-19. Study background: Material from acute and convalescent COVID-19 was sourced from the United States, Italy and Spain. In each case, the material was cDNA or gDNA derived from T cells, B-cell-depleted T cells, or PBMCs.

Authors' methods: Estimates of nucleated cell counts were drawn from the amplification of reference gene primers. Profiling relied on immunoSEQ multiplex PCR, and the TCRdb table lists in-frame clones only, not all of them. V and J calls and clone size are those listed in that table; D and trimming were worked out from the DNA. Among approximately 500,000 clones listed, roughly nine tenths were seen once. This CDR3 has 14 residues. V lost 11 bases to trimming and J lost 6 bases, with 20 bases between them. The germline CDR1 and CDR2 sequences are MNHEY and SMNVEV (reference sequence). Patients at the Seattle site were enrolled during active infection and followed longitudinally.

The clonotype was recovered from a woman aged 45 to 65 with COVID-19, enrolled during active disease. Sequencing was carried out using peripheral blood. The chain links TRBV27 to TRBJ2-1, with D possibly being TRBD2 (6 bases). Here the CDR3 reads CASRTGLVSNEQFF. The CDR3 DNA is TGTGCCTCCCGAACGGGACTGGTCAGCAATGAGCAGTTCTTC.